A selection of T cell receptor beta chains follows, all from one sample in a study of blood T cell repertoires in COVID-19. Assay: immunoSEQ multiplex PCR; the TCRdb copy retains only in-frame clones and omits some. Of 160,000 or so clones listed, 80% to 90% are singletons. The sample was peripheral blood. These receptors all stem from a woman in her sixties or seventies with COVID-19, enrolled during active disease. Both conserved end residues are part of each CDR3. A D gene is named only where the DNA matches it firmly. Clone size is not always given. Where it is, it says once, few, many or a class for expanded clones.

.	TRBV2	few	TRBJ1-6	CASSETRTVESPLHF	TGTGCCAGCAGCGAGACCCGGACAGTGGAATCACCCCTCCACTTT
.	TRBV5-1	.	TRBJ2-2	CASSGIRGTANTGELFF	TGCGCCAGCAGCGGTATCCGCGGGACAGCTAACACCGGGGAGCTGTTTTTT
.	TRBV28	.	TRBJ1-1	CASRSHRENTEAFF	TGTGCCAGCAGATCACACAGGGAGAACACTGAAGCTTTCTTT
TRBD2	TRBV7-3	.	TRBJ2-1	CASSTLAGVISEQFF	TGTGCCAGCAGCACACTAGCGGGGGTAATCAGTGAGCAGTTCTTC
.	TRBV19	.	TRBJ1-5	CASSPRAGGSGNQPQHF	TGTGCCAGTAGTCCCCGGGCGGGGGGGAGCGGCAATCAGCCCCAGCATTTT
.	TRBV2	once	TRBJ2-3	CASTRGSWGFTDTQYF	TGTGCCAGCACTAGAGGGAGTTGGGGATTCACAGATACGCAGTATTTT
.	TRBV19	.	TRBJ2-5	CASSISGAETQYF	TGTGCCAGTAGTATCAGCGGTGCGGAGACCCAGTACTTC
.	TRBV7-2	.	TRBJ1-6	CASSPRGDSPLHF	TGTGCCAGCAGCCCAAGGGGTGACTCACCCCTCCACTTT
TRBD1	TRBV5-1	.	TRBJ2-7	CASSPGGTGGSYEQYF	TGCGCCAGCAGCCCGGGGGGGACAGGGGGCTCGTACGAGCAGTACTTC
TRBD2	TRBV24-1	.	TRBJ2-7	CATSDQTSGGSYEQYF	TGTGCCACCAGTGACCAGACTAGCGGTGGCTCCTACGAGCAGTACTTC
.	TRBV4-1	.	TRBJ1-2	CASSQDLSTSNYGYTF	TGCGCCAGCAGCCAAGACCTGAGTACTTCTAACTATGGCTACACCTTC
.	TRBV5-1	.	TRBJ1-1	CASSLGALNTEAFF	TGCGCCAGCAGCTTGGGGGCCCTAAACACTGAAGCTTTCTTT
.	TRBV5-4	.	TRBJ2-1	CASSLGLAYNEQFF	TGTGCCAGCAGCTTGGGGCTAGCCTACAATGAGCAGTTCTTC
TRBD2	TRBV29-1	.	TRBJ2-5	CSVAISGRETQYF	TGCAGCGTCGCCATTTCCGGGAGGGAGACCCAGTACTTC
.	TRBV24-1	few	TRBJ2-3	CATSEVRGSTDTQYF	TGTGCCACCAGTGAGGTCAGGGGAAGCACAGATACGCAGTATTTT
TRBD2	TRBV7-9	.	TRBJ2-3	CASRTGGAGTDTQYF	TGTGCCAGCAGGACCGGGGGGGCCGGCACAGATACGCAGTATTTT
.	TRBV28	.	TRBJ2-1	CASSTPFVASGSYNEQFF	TGTGCCAGCAGTACCCCCTTTGTGGCGAGCGGCTCCTACAATGAGCAGTTCTTC
TRBD1	TRBV5-6	.	TRBJ1-5	CASSLTGTGYNQPQHF	TGTGCCAGCAGCTTGACCGGGACAGGATACAATCAGCCCCAGCATTTT
TRBD1	TRBV25-1	.	TRBJ1-2	CASSYPGGSYGYTF	TGTGCCAGCAGTTATCCAGGGGGCTCCTATGGCTACACCTTC
TRBD2	TRBV9	.	TRBJ2-1	CASSLLSGTSEGQFF	TGTGCCAGCAGCCTCCTTTCGGGGACTAGCGAGGGGCAGTTCTTC
.	TRBV18	.	TRBJ2-1	CASSPNYNEQFF	TGTGCCAGCTCACCCAACTACAATGAGCAGTTCTTC
.	TRBV20-1	few	TRBJ1-5	CSASDRGAETFSNQPQHF	TGCAGTGCTAGTGATCGGGGGGCAGAAACCTTTAGCAATCAGCCCCAGCATTTT
TRBD1	TRBV12-3/TRBV12-4	.	TRBJ1-5	CASSRQGFQPQHF	TGTGCCAGCAGTCGACAGGGGTTTCAGCCCCAGCATTTT
.	TRBV5-5	.	TRBJ1-2	CASSLSPGDYGYTF	TGTGCCAGCAGCTTGTCGCCGGGAGATTATGGCTACACCTTC
.	TRBV6-4	.	TRBJ2-5	CASSARRSIQETQYF	TGTGCCAGCAGTGCACGACGGAGTATCCAAGAGACCCAGTACTTC
.	TRBV30	.	TRBJ1-3	CAWSGDQWASGNTIYF	TGTGCCTGGAGTGGAGATCAGTGGGCCTCTGGAAACACCATATATTTT
TRBD2	TRBV6-1	.	TRBJ2-1	CASSVTTSGGADEQFF	TGTGCCAGCAGTGTTACGACTAGCGGGGGGGCCGATGAGCAGTTCTTC
.	TRBV25-1	few	TRBJ1-1	CASSVERTEAFF	TGTGCCAGCAGTGTCGAGCGCACTGAAGCTTTCTTT
.	TRBV2	.	TRBJ1-3	CASSAEGNTIYF	TGTGCCAGCAGTGCCGAGGGAAACACCATATATTTT
.	TRBV5-1	once	TRBJ2-1	CASSEQGHNEQFF	TGCGCCAGCAGCGAACAGGGCCACAATGAGCAGTTCTTC
TRBD1	TRBV18	once	TRBJ2-5	CASSPPTGKWRETQYF	TGTGCCAGCTCACCCCCGACAGGGAAGTGGAGAGAGACCCAGTACTTC
.	TRBV29-1	.	TRBJ2-1	CSVEQNPSYNEQFF	TGCAGCGTTGAGCAGAATCCCTCCTACAATGAGCAGTTCTTC
.	TRBV28	.	TRBJ1-4	CASSLGRGFNEKLFF	TGTGCCAGCAGTTTGGGGCGGGGGTTTAATGAAAAACTGTTTTTT
.	TRBV5-5	once	TRBJ2-7	CASSTAPGSPYEQYF	TGTGCCAGCAGCACCGCCCCAGGTTCTCCCTACGAGCAGTACTTC
TRBD1	TRBV12-5	.	TRBJ1-2	CASGLAGTETYGYTF	TGTGCTAGTGGTTTGGCCGGGACAGAAACTTATGGCTACACCTTC
.	TRBV19	.	TRBJ2-5	CASSPEDSRGQETQYF	TGTGCCAGTAGTCCCGAAGACTCCCGAGGCCAAGAGACCCAGTACTTC
TRBD1	TRBV5-1	.	TRBJ1-2	CASSLEAGGGGYTF	TGCGCCAGCAGCTTGGAGGCAGGGGGCGGTGGCTACACCTTC
.	TRBV15	.	TRBJ2-5	CATSRLQETQYF	TGTGCCACCAGCAGGCTACAAGAGACCCAGTACTTC
.	TRBV9	.	TRBJ1-1	CASSAQGHWRTEAFF	TGTGCCAGCAGCGCCCAGGGGCATTGGCGTACTGAAGCTTTCTTT
TRBD1	TRBV6-5	.	TRBJ1-1	CASTQQGANTEAFF	TGTGCCAGCACCCAACAGGGGGCAAACACTGAAGCTTTCTTT
.	TRBV9	.	TRBJ2-2	CASSVSAGNTGELFF	TGTGCCAGCAGCGTATCGGCGGGAAACACCGGGGAGCTGTTTTTT
TRBD1	TRBV13	.	TRBJ2-2	CASSSGQGETGELFF	TGTGCCAGCAGTTCGGGACAGGGGGAAACCGGGGAGCTGTTTTTT
.	TRBV19	few	TRBJ1-6	CASSISLTGNSPLHF	TGTGCCAGTAGTATTTCCCTGACGGGTAATTCACCCCTCCACTTT
.	TRBV7-2	.	TRBJ1-4	CASSLYGGDNEKLFF	TGTGCCAGCAGCTTATACGGGGGGGATAATGAAAAACTGTTTTTT
.	TRBV7-9	.	TRBJ1-5	CASSPDYAGNQPQHF	TGTGCCAGCAGCCCCGACTATGCGGGCAATCAGCCCCAGCATTTT
TRBD1	TRBV19	.	TRBJ1-5	CASSILTGGNQPQHF	TGTGCCAGTAGTATTTTGACAGGGGGAAATCAGCCCCAGCATTTT